This entry lists 22 T cell receptor beta chains sequenced from one sample in a study of blood T cell repertoires in COVID-19. Clones were sequenced by immunoSEQ multiplex PCR, and TCRdb holds only the in-frame ones, with some missing. This repertoire shows 250,000 to 300,000 clones, around nine tenths found once; its top ten account for roughly 5.1%. The sequencing input was peripheral blood. The receptors originated from a man aged 35 to 55 with acute or convalescent COVID-19.

The rearrangement links TRBV30 to TRBJ1-2; D is perhaps TRBD1 (5 bases). V was cut by 5 bases and J by 4 bases, with 11 bases left in between. Per the germline V gene, CDR1 is GTSNPN and CDR2 is SVGIG (reference sequence). This CDR3 comprises 12 residues. The chain's CDR3 is CAWSQGIYGYTF. The CDR3 nucleotides read TGTGCCTGGTCCCAGGGAATCTATGGCTACACCTTC.

J is TRBJ1-4 and V is TRBV5-6; D is possibly TRBD1 (5 bases). Germline CDR1 is SGHDT and CDR2 is YYEEEE. The CDR3 contains 14 residues. V lost 4 bases to trimming and J lost 8 bases, with 15 bases between them. The CDR3 loop is CASSPREVSEKLFF. DNA for the CDR3: TGTGCCAGCAGCCCCAGGGAAGTAAGCGAAAAACTGTTTTTT. Variable domain in full (rest from reference TRBV5-6 and TRBJ1-4): DAGVTQSPTHLIKTRGQQVTLRCSPKSGHDTVSWYQQALGQGPQFIFQYYEEEERQRGNFPDRFSGHQFPNYSSELNVNALLLGDSALYLCASSPREVSEKLFFGSGTQLSVL.

To note about this clone: Other DNA sequences from this sample encode an identical CDR3 as well. This sequence joins TRBV5-1 and TRBJ1-1, with 7 positions matching TRBD1. Germline lookup yields CDR1 SGHRS and CDR2 YFSETQ. CDR3 size: 14 residues. Trimming at V came to 0 bases and at J to 3 bases, leaving 2 bases not matched to a gene. CDR3 nucleotides: TGCGCCAGCAGCTTGGGTACAGGGGACACTGAAGCTTTCTTT. It specifies CASSLGTGDTEAFF. The variable domain in full, completed from reference TRBV5-1 and TRBJ1-1, reads KAGVTQTPRYLIKTRGQQVTLSCSPISGHRSVSWYQQTPGQGLQFLFEYFSETQRNKGNFPGRFSGRQFSNSRSEMNVSTLELGDSALYLCASSLGTGDTEAFFGQGTRLTVV.

The chain combines TRBV27 with TRBJ2-7, with TRBD1 matching over 7 bases. Trimming removed 0 bases from V and 2 bases from J; junction bases left unmatched: 1. Germline CDR1 reads MNHEY; CDR2 reads SMNVEV (reference sequence). The CDR3 length is 14 residues. CDR3 sequence: CASSLSTGTYEQYF. CDR3 nucleotide sequence: TGTGCCAGCAGTTTATCGACAGGGACCTACGAGCAGTACTTC.

The chain links TRBV19 to TRBJ2-7, with TRBD2 matching 7 bases. The junction had 7 bases not matched to a gene; V was cut back by 1 base and J by 4 bases. This CDR3 has 15 residues. Germline-derived CDR1 and CDR2 are LNHDA and SQIVND (reference sequence). This CDR3 is CASSIGSGAQYEQYF. The CDR3 bases are TGTGCCAGTAGTATAGGGAGCGGGGCCCAATACGAGCAGTACTTC.

V gene TRBV2 combines with J gene TRBJ2-7, with 7 bases aligning to TRBD1. J lost 2 bases, V lost 6 bases, and 13 bases had no gene match. The CDR3 totals 16 residues. CDR1 is SNHLY and CDR2 is FYNNEI in the germline V gene. The CDR3 reads CASSANRDRATYEQYF. In nucleotides, the CDR3 is TGTGCCAGCAGCGCTAACCGGGACAGAGCGACCTACGAGCAGTACTTC.

This clone was observed once. The V call is TRBV29-1, the J call TRBJ2-1, with a possible D match to TRBD1 (6 bases). The CDR3 consists of 11 residues. Germline CDR1 reads SQVTM; CDR2 reads ANQGSEA. Trimming stripped 3 bases from V and 8 bases from J, with 8 bases between. CDR3 loop: CSVDRGDEQFF. For the CDR3, the DNA is TGCAGCGTTGACAGGGGCGATGAGCAGTTCTTC.

The chain combines TRBV7-2 with TRBJ1-2; D gene unclear. This CDR3 has 15 amino acids. CDR1 and CDR2 (germline): SGHTA, FQGNSA. V was clipped by 1 base and J by 2 bases, with 11 bases between them. The CDR3 loop is CASSLGGRPNYGYTF. The CDR3 region has the DNA TGTGCCAGCAGCTTAGGAGGAAGGCCCAACTATGGCTACACCTTC. Together with reference TRBV7-2 and TRBJ1-2, the CDR3 gives the full variable domain: GAGVSQSPSNKVTEKGKDVELRCDPISGHTALYWYRQSLGQGLEFLIYFQGNSAPDKSGLPSDRFSAERTGGSVSTLTIQRTQQEDSAVYLCASSLGGRPNYGYTFGSGTRLTVV.

The rearrangement joins TRBV5-1 to TRBJ1-2, with D possibly matching TRBD1 (5 bases). V lost 3 bases to trimming and J lost 5 bases, with 17 bases between them. Germline V gene sequence: CDR1 SGHRS, CDR2 YFSETQ. The CDR3 extends over 15 amino acids. DNA of the CDR3: TGCGCCAGCAGCTCGGGTATCCGGGAGGGGTATGGCTACACCTTC. It translates to CASSSGIREGYGYTF.

The gene calls are TRBV6-5 and TRBJ1-5; D perhaps matches TRBD1 (6 bases). V shed 6 bases and J shed 14 bases, with 17 bases lying between them. CDR1 is MNHEY and CDR2 is SVGAGI in the germline V gene. The CDR3 runs to 12 residues. The CDR3 nucleotides read TGTGCCAGCAGACTCGCGACCGGGACAAAGCATTTT. It codes for CASRLATGTKHF.

The V and J genes are TRBV2 and TRBJ1-2; 10 positions agree with TRBD1. The CDR3 has 18 residues. The ends lost 6 bases at V and 5 bases at J; junction bases unmatched: 18. The V gene's germline CDR1 is SNHLY and CDR2 FYNNEI. DNA for the CDR3: TGTGCCAGCAGCGAAACCGGGACAGGGGCCATCGACTTTTATGGCTACACCTTC. It codes for CASSETGTGAIDFYGYTF.

V is TRBV6-6 and J is TRBJ1-4, with D unresolved. Trimming cost V 2 bases and J 8 bases, with 6 bases left between them. Per the germline V gene, CDR1 is MNHNY and CDR2 is SVGAGI (reference sequence). This CDR3 region has 12 residues. The CDR3 region is CASSYPREKLFF. The CDR3 DNA reads TGTGCCAGCAGTTACCCCAGGGAAAAACTGTTTTTT.

This rearrangement joins TRBV12-3 or TRBV12-4 to TRBJ1-4; D is unclear. The CDR3 spans 11 residues. The germline V and J ends were trimmed by 2 bases and 7 bases, with 2 bases remaining between them. Written as DNA, the CDR3 is TGTGCCAGCAGTTTACGTGAAAAACTGTTTTTT. It translates to CASSLREKLFF.

The V call is TRBV7-6, the J call TRBJ1-2; 9 nucleotides agree with TRBD1. Trimming at V came to 3 bases and at J to 8 bases, leaving 19 bases not matched to a gene. This CDR3 comprises 18 residues. CDR1 and CDR2 from the germline V gene are SGHVS and FNYEAQ. CDR3 residues: CASSLAPGQGQDPLGYTF. The CDR3 bases are TGTGCCAGCAGCTTGGCTCCGGGACAGGGCCAGGACCCCTTGGGCTACACCTTC.

The CDR3: CALGQGGYGYTF. CDR3 DNA sequence: TGTGCCTTGGGACAGGGAGGGTATGGCTACACCTTC. The V call is TRBV30, the J call TRBJ1-2; TRBD1 matches at 9 bases. The CDR3 is 12 amino acids. The V gene's germline CDR1 is GTSNPN and CDR2 SVGIG (reference sequence). V dropped 7 bases and J dropped 5; count of bases not matched to a gene: 5.

The chain recombines TRBV2 with TRBJ2-3; 8 nucleotides agree with TRBD2. The CDR3 is 15 amino acids. From germline, CDR1 is SNHLY and CDR2 FYNNEI. Unmatched junction bases numbered 5, after V lost 6 bases and J lost 0 bases. CDR3 residues: CASRNIAGSTDTQYF. The DNA of the CDR3 is TGTGCCAGCAGGAATATAGCGGGGAGCACAGATACGCAGTATTTT.

The V and J genes are TRBV10-2 and TRBJ2-1, with 11 bases matching TRBD2. Germline V gene sequence: CDR1 WSHSY, CDR2 SAAADI. This CDR3 has 18 amino acids. With 0 bases clipped from V and 3 bases from J, the junction kept 7 bases outside the gene matches. The CDR3 nucleotides are TGCGCCAGCAGTGAGTCCCCTAGCGGGGGGACCCTCTACAATGAGCAGTTCTTC. Encoded protein: CASSESPSGGTLYNEQFF.

The chain carries TRBV2 and TRBJ1-6; 7 positions match TRBD1. V shed 5 bases, J shed 6 bases, and the junction held 4 bases outside the gene matches. The CDR3 runs to 14 residues. The germline gives CDR1 SNHLY, CDR2 FYNNEI. The CDR3 coding sequence is TGTGCCAGCAGTTCGACAGGGTTTAATTCACCCCTCCACTTT. Its protein product is CASSSTGFNSPLHF.

The J gene is TRBJ1-3, the V gene TRBV28, with D perhaps matching TRBD1 (5 bases). This CDR3 spans 14 amino acids. V was trimmed by 6 bases and J by 3 bases, leaving 12 bases between them. Germline-derived CDR1 and CDR2 are MDHEN and SYDVKM. The CDR3: CASRVGDYGNTIYF. CDR3 DNA sequence: TGTGCCAGCAGAGTAGGGGATTATGGAAACACCATATATTTT.

Concerning this clone: Other DNA sequences of this sample code for an identical CDR3. V usage is TRBV5-6 and J usage is TRBJ1-1; no firm D call. Germline CDR1 is SGHDT and CDR2 is YYEEEE. The CDR3 has 14 residues. Trimming cost V 0 bases and J 0 bases, with 6 bases left between them. The CDR3 protein is CASSLGHLNTEAFF. As DNA, the CDR3 is TGTGCCAGCAGCTTGGGACACCTGAACACTGAAGCTTTCTTT.

The CDR3 reads CSVENPAGGAYEQYF. CDR3 nucleotides: TGCAGCGTTGAAAATCCCGCGGGAGGCGCCTACGAGCAGTACTTC. The rearrangement uses TRBV29-1 and TRBJ2-7, with 8 bases lining up with TRBD2. Germline CDR1 and CDR2: SQVTM and ANQGSEA. The CDR3 covers 15 residues. V was clipped by 2 bases and J by 2 bases; unmatched bases: 8.

The gene calls are TRBV28 and TRBJ1-1, with TRBD1 matching 9 bases. V shed 4 bases, J shed 5 bases, and the junction held 8 bases outside the gene matches. The germline CDR1 and CDR2 sequences are MDHEN and SYDVKM. There are 15 residues in the CDR3. CDR3 coding DNA: TGTGCCAGCAGTTCTCGGGGACAGGGCCGAACTGAAGCTTTCTTT. Protein product: CASSSRGQGRTEAFF.